These 17 T cell receptor beta chains came from one sample sequenced in a study of blood T cells in healthy people across ages. Together with a sample-barcoded 5' primer, a J-beta primer mix was included in a second PCR lasting about 7 to 11 cycles. TCRdb recomputed calls from the 5' RACE reads with MiXCR, one row per CDR3 protein. The sample yields hundreds of thousands of distinct CDR3 sequences, approximately 30% seen once. The sample taken for sequencing was blood. Receptor source: an elderly woman in good health.

This clonotype was found many times. This chain connects TRBV7-9 to TRBJ1-2; 8 positions agree with TRBD1. Trimming took 6 bases from V and 8 from J; bases not matched to a gene: 8. The CDR3 sequence is 13 residues long. Looked up from germline, CDR1 is SEHNR and CDR2 is FQNEAQ (reference sequence). The CDR3 sequence: CASRSTGEGGYTF. Written as DNA, the CDR3 is TGTGCCAGCAGATCGACAGGGGAAGGAGGCTACACCTTC. The full variable domain, rest sourced from reference TRBV7-9 and TRBJ1-2, is DTGVSQNPRHKITKRGQNVTFRCDPISEHNRLYWYRQTLGQGPEFLTYFQNEAQLEKSRLLSDRFSAERPKGSFSTLEIQRTEQGDSAMYLCASRSTGEGGYTFGSGTRLTVV.

There are many counts of this clonotype. The CDR3 region has the DNA TGTGCCAGCACCCGGGGACAGGGGGGAACTGGGGCCAACGTCCTGACTTTC. Residues: CASTRGQGGTGANVLTF. This chain uses TRBV12-3 or TRBV12-4 with TRBJ2-6; 11 bases match TRBD1. V shed 7 bases and J 2 bases; nucleotides not matched to a gene: 7. This CDR3 is built from 17 residues.

The V gene is TRBV4-1, the J gene TRBJ2-7; 9 positions agree with TRBD2. Germline CDR1 is MGHRA and CDR2 is YSYEKL. With V trimmed by 4 bases and J by 3 bases, 10 bases remained unmatched. This CDR3 comprises 16 residues. Here the CDR3 reads CASSPRGSGGGYEQYF. CDR3 DNA: TGCGCCAGCAGCCCCCGAGGTAGCGGGGGCGGCTACGAGCAGTACTTC.

The chain has TRBV9 and TRBJ1-3; D gene ambiguous. CDR3 length equals 14 residues. The germline V gene has CDR1 SGDLS and CDR2 YYNGEE. V lost 0 bases to trimming and J lost 0 bases, with 4 bases between them. DNA of the CDR3: TGTGCCAGCAGCGTAGGGAGCTCTGGAAACACCATATATTTT. Protein: CASSVGSSGNTIYF.

Concerning this clonotype: This may arise from a read error, as a much more abundant clone is one base away. The chain uses TRBV5-6 and TRBJ2-1, with 8 bases that match TRBD2. The length of the CDR3 is 16 residues. Germline loops: CDR1 SGHDT, CDR2 YYEEEE. DNA of the CDR3: TGTGCCGGCAGCTCACCGGGACTAGGGAGGGAAAATGAGCAGTTCTTC. Residues: CAGSSPGLGRENEQFF.

In this sample, this clonotype turned up many times. The chain couples TRBV28 to TRBJ2-3; TRBD1 is a possible D gene (5 bases). Trimming left V 6 bases short and J 2 bases short, with 9 bases between. Germline values: CDR1 MDHEN, CDR2 SYDVKM. The CDR3 is 13 amino acids. CDR3 DNA sequence: TGTGCCAGCAGCGTCAGGGTCACAGATACGCAGTATTTT. Translation: CASSVRVTDTQYF.

The chain has TRBV7-6 and TRBJ1-3; weak D call: TRBD1 (6 bases). Trimming took 3 bases from V and 3 from J, leaving 12 bases between them. The CDR3 sequence is 15 residues long. Germline CDR1 SGHVS, CDR2 FNYEAQ. This chain's CDR3 is CASSFNRDSGNTIYF. DNA for the CDR3: TGTGCCAGCAGCTTCAACAGGGATAGTGGAAACACCATATATTTT.

This clonotype was picked up many times. The chain employs TRBV6-5 and TRBJ1-2, with D uncertain. Per the germline V gene, CDR1 is MNHEY and CDR2 is SVGAGI. The V end was cut by 7 bases, the J end by 1 base, with 16 bases between. This CDR3 comprises 15 residues. The CDR3 DNA follows: TGTGCCAGCACCCATCGGACCGGTATTAACTATGGCTACACCTTC. Translated, it gives CASTHRTGINYGYTF.

The genes are TRBV30 and TRBJ1-2; 9 nucleotides align to TRBD1. J was trimmed by 8 bases and V by 6 bases; bases with no gene match: 10. The CDR3 is made up of 13 amino acids. Germline CDR1 and CDR2: GTSNPN and SVGIG (reference sequence). For the CDR3, the DNA is TGTGCCTGCGCCGGGACAGGGAAGGGAGGCTACACCTTC. Its translation: CACAGTGKGGYTF.

This clonotype has a count of ten or more. This chain links TRBV5-4 with TRBJ1-2, with 8 bases aligning to TRBD1. V was clipped by 5 bases and J by 5 bases; unmatched bases: 8. The CDR3 contains 14 residues. Germline lookup yields CDR1 SGHNT and CDR2 YYREEE (reference sequence). DNA for the CDR3: TGTGCCAGCAGTCAGGGACAGGAGACTTATGGCTACACCTTC. It translates to CASSQGQETYGYTF.

This clonotype was detected many times. The chain couples TRBV7-8 to TRBJ2-7; TRBD2 is a possible D gene (5 bases). V was clipped by 10 bases and J by 4 bases, with 20 bases between them. Per the germline V gene, CDR1 is SGHVS and CDR2 is FQNEAQ. There are 14 residues in the CDR3. The CDR3 bases are TGTGCCACAGCTCCCGGGATTGTTTCTTACGAGCAGTACTTC. This sequence encodes CATAPGIVSYEQYF.

This clonotype was counted ten times or more. The genes are TRBV7-2 and TRBJ1-5; D is uncertain. From germline, CDR1 is SGHTA and CDR2 FQGNSA. The CDR3 is 14 residues long. Trimming removed 5 bases from V and 0 bases from J, with 8 bases in between. In DNA form, the CDR3 reads TGTGCCAGCAGCCCGCAGAATAGCAATCAGCCCCAGCATTTT. Amino acid sequence: CASSPQNSNQPQHF.

This clonotype was counted a few times. The germline gene is not matched at one end of the junction; a read error may be the cause. This rearrangement joins TRBV6-1 to TRBJ1-2, with D maybe TRBD1 (6 bases). The CDR3 length is 14 residues. The germline V gene has CDR1 MNHNS and CDR2 SASEGT. CDR3 in DNA: TGTGCCAGCAGGGGAGGGGGGGCGCGGTATGACTACACCTTC. Translated, it gives CASRGGGARYDYTF.

This clonotype appeared a few times. Its ends do not fully match the called genes, so a read error is possible. This chain connects TRBV29-1 to TRBJ2-4; the D gene is possibly TRBD2 (5 bases). The CDR3 covers 16 residues. The germline V gene has CDR1 SQVTM and CDR2 ANQGSEA. The CDR3 loop reads CSVEVARALAKNTQYF. The CDR3 nucleotides are TGCAGCGTTGAAGTCGCTAGAGCCCTAGCCAAAAACACTCAGTACTTC.

V is TRBV6-1 and J is TRBJ2-3; D may be TRBD1 (5 bases). The CDR3 consists of 16 residues. Germline V lookup: CDR1 MNHNS, CDR2 SASEGT. Between the trimmed V and J ends, which lost 4 bases and 4 bases, there was a span of 18 bases. The CDR3 loop is CASSVSDGQRADTQYF. Here the CDR3 DNA reads TGTGCCAGCAGTGTCAGTGACGGACAACGCGCAGATACGCAGTATTTT.

This clonotype was seen ten or more times. V usage is TRBV20-1 and J usage is TRBJ2-3, with 7 bases fitting TRBD1. J gave up 6 bases and V 5 bases, and 2 bases lay outside the gene matches. CDR3 length: 11 amino acids. Per germline, CDR1 DFQATT and CDR2 SNEGSKA (reference sequence). CDR3 in DNA: TGCAGTGCTCCCAGGGGGGATACGCAGTATTTT. This sequence encodes CSAPRGDTQYF.

DNA of the CDR3: TGTGCCAGCAGCCAATTGACAGGGGGCGGGTCTGGGGCCAACGTCCTGACTTTC. Translating gives CASSQLTGGGSGANVLTF. The chain recombines TRBV14 with TRBJ2-6; 10 nucleotides line up with TRBD1. CDR3 length equals 18 residues. The J segment lost 1 base and the V segment lost 2 bases, leaving 5 bases of the junction unmatched. CDR1 is SGHDN, CDR2 FVKESK, per germline.